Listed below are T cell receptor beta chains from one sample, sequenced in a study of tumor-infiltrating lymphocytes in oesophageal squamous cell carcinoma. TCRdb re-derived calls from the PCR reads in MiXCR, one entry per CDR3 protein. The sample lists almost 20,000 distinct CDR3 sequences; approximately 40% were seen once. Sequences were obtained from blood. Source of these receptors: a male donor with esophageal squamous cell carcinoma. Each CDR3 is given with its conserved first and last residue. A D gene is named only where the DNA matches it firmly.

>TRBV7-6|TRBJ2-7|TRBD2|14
CASSSSGSGYEQYF
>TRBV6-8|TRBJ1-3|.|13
CASSSRVENTIYF
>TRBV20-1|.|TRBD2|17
CSARPHPLAGEFGEQFF
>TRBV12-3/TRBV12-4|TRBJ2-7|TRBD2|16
CASSLESGRSPYEQYF
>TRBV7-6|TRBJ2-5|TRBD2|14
CASSRAGNQETQYF
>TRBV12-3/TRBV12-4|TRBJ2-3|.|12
CASNPASDTQYF
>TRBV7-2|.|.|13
CASSLVSYNEQFF
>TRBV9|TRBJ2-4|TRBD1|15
CASSDTGTEGDIQYF
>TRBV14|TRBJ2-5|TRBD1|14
CASSPGQGPREQYF
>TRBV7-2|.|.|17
CASSLLTAAFSSYEQYF
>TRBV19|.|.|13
CASSIVGGHEQFF
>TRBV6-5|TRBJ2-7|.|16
CASSYSEGRSLFEQYF
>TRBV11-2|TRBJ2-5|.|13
CASSFGRQETQYF
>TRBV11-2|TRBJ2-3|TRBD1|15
CASSRGTGGPDTQYF
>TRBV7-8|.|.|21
CASSLDGDRVWGGYIGNIQYF
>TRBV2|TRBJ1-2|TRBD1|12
CASNRQGYGYTF
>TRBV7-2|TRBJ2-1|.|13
CASSSTRDNEQFF
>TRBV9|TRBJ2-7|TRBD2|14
CASSVEGGGYEQYF
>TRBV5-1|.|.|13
CASSLDRTYGYTF
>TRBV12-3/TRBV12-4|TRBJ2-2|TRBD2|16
CASRPGGGGDTGELFF
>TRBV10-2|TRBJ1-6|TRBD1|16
CASSERRTGGDSPLHF
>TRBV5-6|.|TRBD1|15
CASSWTGVMDNEQYF
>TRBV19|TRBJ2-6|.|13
CASSIAGANVLTF
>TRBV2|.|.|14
CASSEGGRGETQYF
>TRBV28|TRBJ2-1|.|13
CASSPRPAYEQFF
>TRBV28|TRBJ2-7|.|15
CASTHRNGVAYEQYF
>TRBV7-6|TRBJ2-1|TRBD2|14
CASSLELTSGKQFF
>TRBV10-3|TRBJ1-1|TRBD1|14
CAIRRQGMDTEAFF
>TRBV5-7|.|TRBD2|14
CASSPAGGRETQYF
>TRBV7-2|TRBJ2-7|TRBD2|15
CASSLAAGGSYEQYF
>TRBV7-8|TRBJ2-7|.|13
CASSFDDTYEQYF
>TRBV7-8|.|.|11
CASSAGYEQFF
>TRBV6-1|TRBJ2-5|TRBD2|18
CASSLSSGGAVSTDTQYF
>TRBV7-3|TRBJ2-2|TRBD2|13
CASSLAGAGELFF
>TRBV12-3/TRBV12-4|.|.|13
CASSLNPSYGYTF
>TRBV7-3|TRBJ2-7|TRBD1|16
CASSLTTGQGGYEQYF
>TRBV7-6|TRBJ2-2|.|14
CASSKGQSTGELFF
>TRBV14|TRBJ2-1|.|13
CASSPHRDGERFF
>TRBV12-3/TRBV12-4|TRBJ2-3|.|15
CASSLGAASTDTQYF
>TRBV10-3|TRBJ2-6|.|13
CAIGGVGANVLTF
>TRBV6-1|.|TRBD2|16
CASTGRILAGAGEQFF
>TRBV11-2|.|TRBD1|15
CASSSTGGFNYGYTF